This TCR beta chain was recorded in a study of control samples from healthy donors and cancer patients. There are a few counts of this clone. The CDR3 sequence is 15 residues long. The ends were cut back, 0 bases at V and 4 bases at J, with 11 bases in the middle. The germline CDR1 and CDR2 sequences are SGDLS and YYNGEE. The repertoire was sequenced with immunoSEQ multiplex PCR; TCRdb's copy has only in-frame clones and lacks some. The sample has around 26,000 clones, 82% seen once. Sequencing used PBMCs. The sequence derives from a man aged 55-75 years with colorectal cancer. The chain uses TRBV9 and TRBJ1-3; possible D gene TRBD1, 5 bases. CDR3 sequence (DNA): TGTGCCAGCAGCGTAGCAGGACAAACAGGAAACACCATATATTTT. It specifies CASSVAGQTGNTIYF. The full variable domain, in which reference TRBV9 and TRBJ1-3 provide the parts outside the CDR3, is DSGVTQTPKHLITATGQRVTLRCSPRSGDLSVYWYQQSLDQGLQFLIQYYNGEERAKGNILERFSAQQFPDLHSELNLSSLELGDSALYFCASSVAGQTGNTIYFGEGSWLTVV.